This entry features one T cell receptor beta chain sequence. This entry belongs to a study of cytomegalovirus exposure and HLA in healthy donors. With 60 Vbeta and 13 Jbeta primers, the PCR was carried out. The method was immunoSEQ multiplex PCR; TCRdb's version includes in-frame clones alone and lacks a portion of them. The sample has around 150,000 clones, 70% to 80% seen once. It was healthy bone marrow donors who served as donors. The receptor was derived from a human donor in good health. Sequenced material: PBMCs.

The CDR3 reads CSAKGANGYTF. The CDR3, as DNA: TGCAGTGCTAAGGGGGCTAATGGCTACACCTTC. The chain uses TRBV20-1 and TRBJ1-2; TRBD1 matches 7 bases. CDR3 length: 11 residues. V gave up 4 bases and J gave up 6 bases; unmatched junction bases: 2. Germline assignment: CDR1 DFQATT and CDR2 SNEGSKA (reference sequence).